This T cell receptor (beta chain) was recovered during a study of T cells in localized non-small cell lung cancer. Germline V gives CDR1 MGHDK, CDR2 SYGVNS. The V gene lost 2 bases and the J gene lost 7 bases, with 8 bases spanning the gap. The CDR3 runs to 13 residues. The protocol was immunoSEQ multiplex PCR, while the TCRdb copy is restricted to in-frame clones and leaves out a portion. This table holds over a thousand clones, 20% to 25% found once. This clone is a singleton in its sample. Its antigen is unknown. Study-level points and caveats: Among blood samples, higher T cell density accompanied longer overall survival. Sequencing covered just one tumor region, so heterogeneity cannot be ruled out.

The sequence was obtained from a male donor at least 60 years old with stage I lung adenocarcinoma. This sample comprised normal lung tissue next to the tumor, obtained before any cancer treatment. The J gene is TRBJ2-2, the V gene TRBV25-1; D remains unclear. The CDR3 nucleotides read TGTGCCAGCAGTGAACGGACGTTCGGGGAGCTGTTTTTT. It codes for CASSERTFGELFF.